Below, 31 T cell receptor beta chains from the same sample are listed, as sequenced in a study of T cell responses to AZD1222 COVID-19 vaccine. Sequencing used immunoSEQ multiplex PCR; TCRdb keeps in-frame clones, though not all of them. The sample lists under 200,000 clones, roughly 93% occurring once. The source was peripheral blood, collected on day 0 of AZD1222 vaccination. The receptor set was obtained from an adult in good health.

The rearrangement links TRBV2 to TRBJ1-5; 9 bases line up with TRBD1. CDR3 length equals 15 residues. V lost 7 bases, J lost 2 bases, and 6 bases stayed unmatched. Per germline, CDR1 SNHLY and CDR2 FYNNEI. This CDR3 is CASTQDRGRNQPQHF. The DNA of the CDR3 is TGTGCCAGCACTCAGGACAGGGGTCGCAATCAGCCCCAGCATTTT.

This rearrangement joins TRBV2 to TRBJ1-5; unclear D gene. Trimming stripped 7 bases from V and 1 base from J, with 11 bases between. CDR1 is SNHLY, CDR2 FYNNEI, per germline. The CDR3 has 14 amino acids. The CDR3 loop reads CASTIDGSNQPQHF. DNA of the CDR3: TGTGCCAGCACCATAGACGGGAGCAATCAGCCCCAGCATTTT.

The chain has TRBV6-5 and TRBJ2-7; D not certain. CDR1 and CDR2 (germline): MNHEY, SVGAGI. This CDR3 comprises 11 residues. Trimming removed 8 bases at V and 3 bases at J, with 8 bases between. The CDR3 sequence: CASLDYYEQYF. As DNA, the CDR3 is TGTGCCAGCTTGGATTACTACGAGCAGTACTTC.

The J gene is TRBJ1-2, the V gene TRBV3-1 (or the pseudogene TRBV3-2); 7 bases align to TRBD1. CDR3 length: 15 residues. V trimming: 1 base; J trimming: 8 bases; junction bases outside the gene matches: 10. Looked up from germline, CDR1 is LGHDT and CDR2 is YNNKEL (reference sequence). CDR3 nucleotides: TGTGCCAGCAGCCAAGCCCAATCGGACAGGTCGGGCTACACCTTC. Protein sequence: CASSQAQSDRSGYTF.

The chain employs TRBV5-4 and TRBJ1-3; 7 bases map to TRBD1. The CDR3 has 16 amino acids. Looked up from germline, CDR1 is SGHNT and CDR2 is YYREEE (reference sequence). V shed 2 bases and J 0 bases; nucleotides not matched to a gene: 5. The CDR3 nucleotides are TGTGCCAGCAGCTTACCACAGGGGAACTCTGGAAACACCATATATTTT. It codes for CASSLPQGNSGNTIYF.

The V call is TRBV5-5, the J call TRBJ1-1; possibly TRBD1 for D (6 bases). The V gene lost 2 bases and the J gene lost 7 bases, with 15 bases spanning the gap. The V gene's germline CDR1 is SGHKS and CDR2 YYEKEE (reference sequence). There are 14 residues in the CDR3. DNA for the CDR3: TGTGCCAGCAGCTTATTGTACGGGACACATGAAGCTTTCTTT. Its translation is CASSLLYGTHEAFF.

CDR3 protein: CASSHSEVNYGYTF. Written as DNA, the CDR3 is TGCGCCAGCAGTCACAGTGAAGTAAACTATGGCTACACCTTC. This chain joins TRBV5-1 and TRBJ1-2; D uncertain. Trimming took off 5 bases at V and 2 bases at J, with 13 bases between the two ends. Germline CDR1 is SGHRS and CDR2 is YFSETQ. This CDR3 is built from 14 residues.

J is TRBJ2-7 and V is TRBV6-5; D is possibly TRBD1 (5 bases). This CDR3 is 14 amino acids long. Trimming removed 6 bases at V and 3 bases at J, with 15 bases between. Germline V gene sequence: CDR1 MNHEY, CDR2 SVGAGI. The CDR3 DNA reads TGTGCCAGCAGCTCCCTATGGGGCAACTACGAGCAGTACTTC. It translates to CASSSLWGNYEQYF.

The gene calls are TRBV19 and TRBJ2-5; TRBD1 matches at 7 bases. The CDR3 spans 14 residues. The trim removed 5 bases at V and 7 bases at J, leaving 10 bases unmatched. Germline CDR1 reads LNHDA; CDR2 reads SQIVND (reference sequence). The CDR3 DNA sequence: TGTGCCAGTAGTTGGTCAGGGGGTCCGGGGACCCAGTACTTC. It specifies CASSWSGGPGTQYF.

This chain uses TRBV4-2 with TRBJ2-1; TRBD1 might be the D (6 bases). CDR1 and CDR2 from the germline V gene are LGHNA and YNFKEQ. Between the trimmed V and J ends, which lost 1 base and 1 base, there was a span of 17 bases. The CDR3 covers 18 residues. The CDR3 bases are TGTGCCAGCAGCCAAGGGGGGCCGGTAGCTAGTTCCTACAATGAGCAGTTCTTC. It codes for CASSQGGPVASSYNEQFF.

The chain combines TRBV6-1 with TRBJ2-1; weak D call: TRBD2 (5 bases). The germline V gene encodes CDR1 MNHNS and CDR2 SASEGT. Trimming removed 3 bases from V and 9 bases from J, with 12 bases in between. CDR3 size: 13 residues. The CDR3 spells CASSDGLLGEQFF. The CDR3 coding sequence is TGTGCCAGCAGTGACGGACTCCTAGGTGAGCAGTTCTTC.

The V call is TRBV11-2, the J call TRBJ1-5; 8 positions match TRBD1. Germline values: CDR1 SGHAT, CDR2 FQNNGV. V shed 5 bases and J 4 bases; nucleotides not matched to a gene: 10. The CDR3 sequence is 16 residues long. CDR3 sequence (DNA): TGTGCCAGCAGCCCGGGCGGACAGGGAGGAAATCAGCCCCAGCATTTT. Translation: CASSPGGQGGNQPQHF.

CDR3 coding DNA: TGTGCCAGCAGCCACCGGACTAGCGGGGACACAGATACGCAGTATTTT. It translates to CASSHRTSGDTDTQYF. This sequence joins TRBV3-1 (or the pseudogene TRBV3-2) and TRBJ2-3, with TRBD2 matching over 12 bases. This CDR3 spans 16 amino acids. V lost 3 bases and J lost 2; bases outside the gene matches: 3. From germline, CDR1 is LGHDT and CDR2 YNNKEL (reference sequence).

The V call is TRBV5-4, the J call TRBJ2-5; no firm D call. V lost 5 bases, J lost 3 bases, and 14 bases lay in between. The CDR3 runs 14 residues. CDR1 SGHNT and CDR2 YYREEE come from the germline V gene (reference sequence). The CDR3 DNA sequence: TGTGCCAGCAGATTATTTGGAGACAAAGAGACCCAGTACTTC. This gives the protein CASRLFGDKETQYF.

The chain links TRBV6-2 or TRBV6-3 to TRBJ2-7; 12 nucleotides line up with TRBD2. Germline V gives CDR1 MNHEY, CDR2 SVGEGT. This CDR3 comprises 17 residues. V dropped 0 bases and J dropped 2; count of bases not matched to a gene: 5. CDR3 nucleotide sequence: TGTGCCAGCAGTTACTCCAGGACTAGCGGGACCACCTACGAGCAGTACTTC. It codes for CASSYSRTSGTTYEQYF.

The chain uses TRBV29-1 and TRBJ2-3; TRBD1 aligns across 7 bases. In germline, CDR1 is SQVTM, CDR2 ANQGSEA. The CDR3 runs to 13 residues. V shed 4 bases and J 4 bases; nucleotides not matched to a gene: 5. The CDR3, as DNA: TGCAGCGTTGTTTCCCAGGGGGCAGATACGCAGTATTTT. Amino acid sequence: CSVVSQGADTQYF.

Here the CDR3 reads CASSQRETSDTIYF. The CDR3 coding sequence is TGTGCCAGCAGTCAGAGGGAGACGTCAGACACCATATATTTT. V gene TRBV6-5 combines with J gene TRBJ1-3; no definite D call. Looked up from germline, CDR1 is MNHEY and CDR2 is SVGAGI. This CDR3 region has 14 residues. Trimming left V 5 bases short and J 8 bases short, with 16 bases between.

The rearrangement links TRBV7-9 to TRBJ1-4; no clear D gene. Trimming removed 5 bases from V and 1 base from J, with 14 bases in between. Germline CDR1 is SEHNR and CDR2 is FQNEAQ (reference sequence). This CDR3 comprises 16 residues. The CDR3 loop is CASSPLLAVTNEKLFF. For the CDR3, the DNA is TGTGCCAGCAGCCCACTGTTGGCGGTAACTAATGAAAAACTGTTTTTT.

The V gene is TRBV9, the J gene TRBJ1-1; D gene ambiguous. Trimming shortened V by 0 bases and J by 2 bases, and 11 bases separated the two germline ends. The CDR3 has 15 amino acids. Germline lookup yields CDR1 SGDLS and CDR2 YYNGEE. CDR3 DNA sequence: TGTGCCAGCAGCGTAGAAAATCCCCCAAACACTGAAGCTTTCTTT. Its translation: CASSVENPPNTEAFF.

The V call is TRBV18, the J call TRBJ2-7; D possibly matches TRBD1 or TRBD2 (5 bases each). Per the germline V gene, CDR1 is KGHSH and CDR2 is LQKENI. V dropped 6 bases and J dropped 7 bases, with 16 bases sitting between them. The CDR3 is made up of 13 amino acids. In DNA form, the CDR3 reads TGTGCCAGCTCCCAACCCTTGGGGACGGAGCAGTACTTC. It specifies CASSQPLGTEQYF.

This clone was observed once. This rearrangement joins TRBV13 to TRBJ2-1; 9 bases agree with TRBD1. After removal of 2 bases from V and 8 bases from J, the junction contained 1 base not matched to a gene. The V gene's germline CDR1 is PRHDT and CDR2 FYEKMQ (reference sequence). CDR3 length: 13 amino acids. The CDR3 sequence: CASSLNRGHEQFF. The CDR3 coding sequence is TGTGCCAGCAGCTTAAACAGGGGGCATGAGCAGTTCTTC. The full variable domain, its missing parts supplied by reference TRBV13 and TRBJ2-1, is AAGVIQSPRHLIKEKRETATLKCYPIPRHDTVYWYQQGPGQDPQFLISFYEKMQSDKGSIPDRFSAQQFSDYHSELNMSSLELGDSALYFCASSLNRGHEQFFGPGTRLTVL.

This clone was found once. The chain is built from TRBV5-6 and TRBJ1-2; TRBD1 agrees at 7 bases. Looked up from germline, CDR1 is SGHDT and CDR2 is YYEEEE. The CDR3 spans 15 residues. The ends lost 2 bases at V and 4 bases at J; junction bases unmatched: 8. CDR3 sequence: CASSFRGRFSYGYTF. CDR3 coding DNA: TGTGCCAGCAGCTTTAGGGGGCGTTTCAGCTATGGCTACACCTTC. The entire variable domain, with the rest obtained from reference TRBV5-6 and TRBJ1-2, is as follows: DAGVTQSPTHLIKTRGQQVTLRCSPKSGHDTVSWYQQALGQGPQFIFQYYEEEERQRGNFPDRFSGHQFPNYSSELNVNALLLGDSALYLCASSFRGRFSYGYTFGSGTRLTVV.

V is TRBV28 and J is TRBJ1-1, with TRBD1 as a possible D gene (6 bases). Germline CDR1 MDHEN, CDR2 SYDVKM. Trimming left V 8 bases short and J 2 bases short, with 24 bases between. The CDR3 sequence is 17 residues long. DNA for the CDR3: TGTGCCAGCGCGATACGGGACATTAAAGGTAGTAACACTGAAGCTTTCTTT. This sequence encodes CASAIRDIKGSNTEAFF.

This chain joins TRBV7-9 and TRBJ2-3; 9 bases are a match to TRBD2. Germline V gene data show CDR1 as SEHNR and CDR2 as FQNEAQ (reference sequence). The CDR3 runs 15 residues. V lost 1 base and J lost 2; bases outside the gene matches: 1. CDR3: CASSLVAGDTDTQYF. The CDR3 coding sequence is TGTGCCAGCAGCTTAGTAGCGGGGGACACAGATACGCAGTATTTT.

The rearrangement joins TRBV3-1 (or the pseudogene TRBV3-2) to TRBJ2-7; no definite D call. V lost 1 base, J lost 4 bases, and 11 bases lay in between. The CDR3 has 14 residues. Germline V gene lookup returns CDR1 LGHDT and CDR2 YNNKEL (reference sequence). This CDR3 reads CASSQAVLGYEQYF. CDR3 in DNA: TGTGCCAGCAGCCAAGCCGTATTAGGGTACGAGCAGTACTTC.

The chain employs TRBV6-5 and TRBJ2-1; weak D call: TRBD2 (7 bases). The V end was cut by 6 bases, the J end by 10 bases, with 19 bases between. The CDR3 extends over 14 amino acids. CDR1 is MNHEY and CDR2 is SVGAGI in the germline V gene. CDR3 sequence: CASSPLGGGLEQFF. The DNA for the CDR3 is TGTGCCAGCAGCCCCTTAGGGGGGGGTTTGGAGCAGTTCTTC.

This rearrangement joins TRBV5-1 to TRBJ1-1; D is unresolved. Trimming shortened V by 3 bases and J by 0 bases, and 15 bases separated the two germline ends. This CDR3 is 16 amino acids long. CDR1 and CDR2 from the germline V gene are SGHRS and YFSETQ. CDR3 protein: CASSSEAGFLNTEAFF. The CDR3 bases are TGCGCCAGCAGCTCCGAAGCGGGATTTTTGAACACTGAAGCTTTCTTT.

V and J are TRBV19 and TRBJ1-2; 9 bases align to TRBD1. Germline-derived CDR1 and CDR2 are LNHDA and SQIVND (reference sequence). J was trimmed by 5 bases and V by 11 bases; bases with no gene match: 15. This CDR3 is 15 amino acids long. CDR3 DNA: TGTGCCGTCAACCCCACGGGGACAGGGTGGTATGGCTACACCTTC. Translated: CAVNPTGTGWYGYTF.

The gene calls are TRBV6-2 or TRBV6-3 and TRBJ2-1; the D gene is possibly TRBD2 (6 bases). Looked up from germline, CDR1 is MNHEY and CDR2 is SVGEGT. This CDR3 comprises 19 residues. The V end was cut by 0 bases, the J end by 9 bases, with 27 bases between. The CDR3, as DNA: TGTGCCAGCAGTTACTCGAACGACCCTCGGGAGAGGGCCTCCCCTGAGCAGTTCTTC. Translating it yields CASSYSNDPRERASPEQFF.

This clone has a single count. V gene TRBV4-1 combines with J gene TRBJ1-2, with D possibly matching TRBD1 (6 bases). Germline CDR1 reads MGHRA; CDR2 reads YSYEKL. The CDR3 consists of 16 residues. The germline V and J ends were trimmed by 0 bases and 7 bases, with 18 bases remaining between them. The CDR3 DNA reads TGCGCCAGCAGCCAAGATCGGGAACAGGGTAGGGCTGGCTACACCTTC. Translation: CASSQDREQGRAGYTF.

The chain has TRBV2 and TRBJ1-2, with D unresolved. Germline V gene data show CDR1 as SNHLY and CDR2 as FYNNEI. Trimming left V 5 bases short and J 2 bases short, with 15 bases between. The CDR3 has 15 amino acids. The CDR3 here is CASSTGRLRNYGYTF. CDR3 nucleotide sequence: TGTGCCAGCAGTACCGGGCGGCTGCGCAACTATGGCTACACCTTC. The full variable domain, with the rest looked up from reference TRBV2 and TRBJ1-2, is EPEVTQTPSHQVTQMGQEVILRCVPISNHLYFYWYRQILGQKVEFLVSFYNNEISEKSEIFDDQFSVERPDGSNFTLKIRSTKLEDSAMYFCASSTGRLRNYGYTFGSGTRLTVV.